This TCR beta chain was captured in a study of shared clonotypes between healthy human individuals. Findings of the study overall: Only blood was sampled, and tissue TCR repertoires likely differ from blood ones.

Genomic DNA from unsorted samples was obtained from around 88 million PBMCs (per sample). Unsorted PBMC replicate PCRs used about 290 ng DNA, tens of thousands of T cell genomes. Measured with immunoSEQ multiplex PCR; TCRdb has only the in-frame clones, and not every one. Of roughly 490,000 clones detected, around 78% appear once; the ten largest clones hold under 15%. V gave up 7 bases and J gave up 0 bases, with 15 bases separating them. Germline values: CDR1 ENHRY, CDR2 SYGVKD. The CDR3 sequence is 15 residues long. This clone has just a few counts. Its cognate antigen is unknown. This chain uses TRBV10-3 with TRBJ1-2, with D tentatively TRBD1 (5 bases). The clonotype comes from a woman in her 40s in good health. Some clones in this sample may be carry-over from other donors' samples. The sequenced sample consisted of PBMCs. The DNA of the CDR3 is TGTGCCATCAAAGCAGGGTTGGGAGCTAACTATGGCTACACCTTC. Translation: CAIKAGLGANYGYTF.